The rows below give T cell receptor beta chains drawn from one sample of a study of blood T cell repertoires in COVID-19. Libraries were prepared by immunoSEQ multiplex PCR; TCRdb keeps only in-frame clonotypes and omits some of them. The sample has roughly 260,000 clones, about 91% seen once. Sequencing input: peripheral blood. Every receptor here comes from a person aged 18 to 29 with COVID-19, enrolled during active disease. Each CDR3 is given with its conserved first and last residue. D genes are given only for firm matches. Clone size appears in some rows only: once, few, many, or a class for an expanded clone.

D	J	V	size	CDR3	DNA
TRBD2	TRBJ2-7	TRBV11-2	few	CASSLEASGVYEQYF	TGTGCCAGCAGCTTAGAGGCTAGCGGTGTATACGAGCAGTACTTC
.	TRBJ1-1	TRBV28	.	CASSIHSPGATATEAFF	TGTGCCAGCAGTATACATTCCCCAGGGGCCACGGCCACTGAAGCTTTCTTT
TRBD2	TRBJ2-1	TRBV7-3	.	CASSLGLAGGDEQFF	TGTGCCAGCAGCCTCGGACTAGCGGGAGGAGATGAGCAGTTCTTC
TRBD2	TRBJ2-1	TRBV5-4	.	CASSTLAGDNEQFF	TGTGCCAGCAGCACCTTAGCGGGAGACAATGAGCAGTTCTTC
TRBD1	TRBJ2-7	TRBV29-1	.	CSVGDRGNSYEQYF	TGCAGCGTTGGCGACAGGGGGAATTCCTACGAGCAGTACTTC
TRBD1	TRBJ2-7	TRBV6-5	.	CASNVGGTGPVEQYF	TGTGCCAGCAATGTGGGTGGGACAGGCCCCGTCGAGCAGTACTTC
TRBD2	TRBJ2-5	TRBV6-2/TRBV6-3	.	CASSNGLAGTQYF	TGTGCCAGCAGTAACGGACTAGCGGGGACCCAGTACTTC
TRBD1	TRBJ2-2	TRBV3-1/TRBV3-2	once	CASSRPGTGVTGELFF	TGTGCCAGCAGCCGTCCCGGGACAGGGGTCACCGGGGAGCTGTTTTTT
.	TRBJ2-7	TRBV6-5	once	CASRQGRVVEQYF	TGTGCCAGCAGACAGGGTCGGGTGGTCGAGCAGTACTTC
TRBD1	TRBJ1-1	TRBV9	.	CASSQGANTEAFF	TGTGCCAGCAGCCAGGGGGCAAACACTGAAGCTTTCTTT